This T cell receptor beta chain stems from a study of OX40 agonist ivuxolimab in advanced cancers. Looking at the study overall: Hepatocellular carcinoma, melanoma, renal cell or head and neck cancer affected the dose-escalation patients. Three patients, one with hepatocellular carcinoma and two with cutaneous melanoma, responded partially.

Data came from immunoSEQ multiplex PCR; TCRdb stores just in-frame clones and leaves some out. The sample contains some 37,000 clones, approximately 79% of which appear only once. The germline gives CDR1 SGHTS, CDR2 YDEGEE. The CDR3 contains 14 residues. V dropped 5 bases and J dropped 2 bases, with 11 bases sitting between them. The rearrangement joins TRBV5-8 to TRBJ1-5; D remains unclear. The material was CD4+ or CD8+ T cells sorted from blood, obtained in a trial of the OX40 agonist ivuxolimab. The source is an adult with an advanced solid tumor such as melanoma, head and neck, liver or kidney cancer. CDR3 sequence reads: CASSPEAGNQPQHF. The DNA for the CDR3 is TGTGCCAGCAGTCCCGAGGCGGGCAATCAGCCCCAGCATTTT.